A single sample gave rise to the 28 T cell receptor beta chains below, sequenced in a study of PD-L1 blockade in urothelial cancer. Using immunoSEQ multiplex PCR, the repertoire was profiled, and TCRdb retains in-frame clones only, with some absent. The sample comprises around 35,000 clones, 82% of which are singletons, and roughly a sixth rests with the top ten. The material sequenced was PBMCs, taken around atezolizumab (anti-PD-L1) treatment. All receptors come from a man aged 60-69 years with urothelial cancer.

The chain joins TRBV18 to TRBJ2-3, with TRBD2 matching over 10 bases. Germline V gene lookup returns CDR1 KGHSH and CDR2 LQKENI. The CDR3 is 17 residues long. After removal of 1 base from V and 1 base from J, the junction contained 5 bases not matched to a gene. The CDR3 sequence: CASSPLKTSGGTDTQYF. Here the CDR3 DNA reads TGTGCCAGCTCACCACTCAAAACTAGCGGGGGCACAGATACGCAGTATTTT.

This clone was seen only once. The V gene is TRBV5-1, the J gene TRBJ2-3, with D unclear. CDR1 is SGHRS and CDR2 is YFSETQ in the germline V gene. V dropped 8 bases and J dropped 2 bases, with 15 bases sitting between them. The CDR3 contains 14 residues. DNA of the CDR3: TGCGCCAGTCGACCCATCGAGGTCACAGATACGCAGTATTTT. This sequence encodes CASRPIEVTDTQYF.

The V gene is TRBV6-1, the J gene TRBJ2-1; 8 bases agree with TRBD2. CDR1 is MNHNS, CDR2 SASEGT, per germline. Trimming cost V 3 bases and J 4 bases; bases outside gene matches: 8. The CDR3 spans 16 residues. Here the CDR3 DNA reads TGTGCCAGCAGTGATAGGCGGGGGGACCTTTACAATGAGCAGTTCTTC. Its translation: CASSDRRGDLYNEQFF.

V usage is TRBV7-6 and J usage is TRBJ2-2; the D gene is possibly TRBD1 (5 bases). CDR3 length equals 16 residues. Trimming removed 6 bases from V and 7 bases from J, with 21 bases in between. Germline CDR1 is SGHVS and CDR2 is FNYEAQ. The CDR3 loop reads CASRDLLGPRGGELFF. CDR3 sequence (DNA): TGTGCCAGCAGGGATCTTCTAGGCCCTAGGGGCGGGGAGCTGTTTTTT.

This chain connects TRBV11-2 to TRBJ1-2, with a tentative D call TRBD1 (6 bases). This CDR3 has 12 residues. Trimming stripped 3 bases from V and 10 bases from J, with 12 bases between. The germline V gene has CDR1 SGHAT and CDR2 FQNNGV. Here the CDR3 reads CASSFQGMDYTF. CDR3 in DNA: TGTGCCAGCAGCTTCCAGGGGATGGACTACACCTTC.

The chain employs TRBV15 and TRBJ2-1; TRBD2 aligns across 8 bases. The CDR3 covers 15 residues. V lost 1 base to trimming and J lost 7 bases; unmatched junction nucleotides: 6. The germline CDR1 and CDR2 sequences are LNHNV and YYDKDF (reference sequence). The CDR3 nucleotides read TGTGCCACCAGCAGAGGAAGGACGGGAGGGAATGAGCAGTTCTTC. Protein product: CATSRGRTGGNEQFF.

CDR3: CASSRGQEVSPQHF. The CDR3 DNA reads TGTGCCAGCAGCCGGGGACAGGAGGTTTCGCCCCAGCATTTT. V and J are TRBV28 and TRBJ1-5, with TRBD1 identical over 8 bases. Germline CDR1 is MDHEN and CDR2 is SYDVKM. The CDR3 loop spans 14 amino acids. Trimming cost V 6 bases and J 9 bases; bases outside gene matches: 10.

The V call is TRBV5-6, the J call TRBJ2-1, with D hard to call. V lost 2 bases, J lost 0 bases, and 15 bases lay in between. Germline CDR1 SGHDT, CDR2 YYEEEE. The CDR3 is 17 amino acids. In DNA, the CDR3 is TGTGCCAGCAGCTTAGTGGGCCCCGTGAGCTCCTACAATGAGCAGTTCTTC. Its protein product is CASSLVGPVSSYNEQFF.

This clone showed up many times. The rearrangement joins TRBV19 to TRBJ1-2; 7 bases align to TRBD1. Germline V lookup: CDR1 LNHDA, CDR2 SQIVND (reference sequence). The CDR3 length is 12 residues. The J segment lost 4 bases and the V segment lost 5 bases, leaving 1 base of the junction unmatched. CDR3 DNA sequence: TGTGCCAGTAGTTGGGACAGCTATGGCTACACCTTC. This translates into CASSWDSYGYTF.

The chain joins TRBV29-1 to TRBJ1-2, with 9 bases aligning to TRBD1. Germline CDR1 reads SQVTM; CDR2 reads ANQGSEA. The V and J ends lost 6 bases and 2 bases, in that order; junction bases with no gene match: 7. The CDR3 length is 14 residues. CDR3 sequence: CSVERDRENYGYTF. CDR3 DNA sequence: TGCAGCGTGGAACGGGACAGGGAGAACTATGGCTACACCTTC.

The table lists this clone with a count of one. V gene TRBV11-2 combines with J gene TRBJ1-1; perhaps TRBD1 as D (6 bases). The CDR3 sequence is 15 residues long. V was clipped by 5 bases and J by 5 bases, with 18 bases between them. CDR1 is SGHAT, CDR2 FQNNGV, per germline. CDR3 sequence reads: CASSLNSGRGTEAFF. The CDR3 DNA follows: TGTGCCAGCAGCCTAAATTCAGGCAGGGGAACTGAAGCTTTCTTT.

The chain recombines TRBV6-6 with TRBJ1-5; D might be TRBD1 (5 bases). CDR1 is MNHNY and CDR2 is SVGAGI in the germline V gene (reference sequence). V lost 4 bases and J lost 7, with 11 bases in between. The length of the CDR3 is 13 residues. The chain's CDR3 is CASSSAGIQPQHF. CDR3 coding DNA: TGTGCCAGCAGTTCCGCAGGGATACAGCCCCAGCATTTT.

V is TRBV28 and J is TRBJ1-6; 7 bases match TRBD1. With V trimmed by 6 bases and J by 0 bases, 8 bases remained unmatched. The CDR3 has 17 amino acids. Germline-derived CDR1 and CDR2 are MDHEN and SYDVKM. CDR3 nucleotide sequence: TGTGCCAGCAGCCTCGGGACAGAGAGCTCCTATAATTCACCCCTCCACTTT. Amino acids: CASSLGTESSYNSPLHF.

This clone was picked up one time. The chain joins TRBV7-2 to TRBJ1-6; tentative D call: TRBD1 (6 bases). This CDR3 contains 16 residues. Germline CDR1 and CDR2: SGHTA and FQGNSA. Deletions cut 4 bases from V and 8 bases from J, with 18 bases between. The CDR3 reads CASSSLRDTTDSPLHF. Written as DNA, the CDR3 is TGTGCCAGCAGCTCTCTTCGGGACACCACTGATTCACCCCTCCACTTT.

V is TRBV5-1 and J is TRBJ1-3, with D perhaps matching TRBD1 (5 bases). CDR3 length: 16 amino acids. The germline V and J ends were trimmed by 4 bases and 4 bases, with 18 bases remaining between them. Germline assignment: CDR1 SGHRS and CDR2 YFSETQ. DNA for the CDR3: TGCGCCAGCAGCCCCTTGGCAGGGACTGCAGGAAACACCATATATTTT. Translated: CASSPLAGTAGNTIYF.

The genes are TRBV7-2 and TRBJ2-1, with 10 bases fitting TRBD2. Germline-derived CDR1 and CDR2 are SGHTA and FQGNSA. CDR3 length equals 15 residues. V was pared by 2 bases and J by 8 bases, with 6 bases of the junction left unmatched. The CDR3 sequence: CASSLQAGGPDEQFF. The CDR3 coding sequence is TGTGCCAGCAGCTTACAAGCGGGGGGGCCCGATGAGCAGTTCTTC.

The CDR3, as DNA: TGTGCCAGCAGCTTAGAAGTGGAGAACTATGGCTACACCTTC. Its translation is CASSLEVENYGYTF. The V and J genes are TRBV7-9 and TRBJ1-2; no clear D gene. V lost 1 base and J lost 2, with 8 bases in between. The V gene's germline CDR1 is SEHNR and CDR2 FQNEAQ (reference sequence). This CDR3 spans 14 amino acids.

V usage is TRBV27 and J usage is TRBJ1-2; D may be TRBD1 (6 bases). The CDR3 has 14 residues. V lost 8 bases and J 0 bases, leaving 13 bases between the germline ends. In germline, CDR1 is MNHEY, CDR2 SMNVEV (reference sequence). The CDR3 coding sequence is TGTGCCAGCGGGTCGAGACAGGCTAACTATGGCTACACCTTC. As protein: CASGSRQANYGYTF.

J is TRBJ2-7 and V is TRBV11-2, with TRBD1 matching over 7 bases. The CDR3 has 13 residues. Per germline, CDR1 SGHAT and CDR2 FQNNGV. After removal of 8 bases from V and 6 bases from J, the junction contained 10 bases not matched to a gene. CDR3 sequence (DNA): TGTGCCAGCCTTAACAGGGGATTAGGCGAGCAGTACTTC. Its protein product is CASLNRGLGEQYF.

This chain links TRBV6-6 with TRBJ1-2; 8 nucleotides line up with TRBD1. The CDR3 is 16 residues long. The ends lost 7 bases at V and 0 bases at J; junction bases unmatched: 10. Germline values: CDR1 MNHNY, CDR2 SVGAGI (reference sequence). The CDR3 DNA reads TGTGCCAGCACCACGGACAGGGAAAATACTAACTATGGCTACACCTTC. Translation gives CASTTDRENTNYGYTF.

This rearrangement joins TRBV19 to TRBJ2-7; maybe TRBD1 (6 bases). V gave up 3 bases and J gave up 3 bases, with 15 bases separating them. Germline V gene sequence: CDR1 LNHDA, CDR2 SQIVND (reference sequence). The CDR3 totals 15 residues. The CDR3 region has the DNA TGTGCCAGTAGTATGGGAGACAGGATAGGCTACGAGCAGTACTTC. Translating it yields CASSMGDRIGYEQYF.

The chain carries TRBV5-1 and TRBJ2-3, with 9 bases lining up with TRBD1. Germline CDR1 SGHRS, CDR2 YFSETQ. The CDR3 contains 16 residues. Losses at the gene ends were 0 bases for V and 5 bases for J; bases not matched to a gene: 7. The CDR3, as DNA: TGCGCCAGCAGCTTGGGGGGGACAGGGTATGAAGATACGCAGTATTTT. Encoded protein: CASSLGGTGYEDTQYF. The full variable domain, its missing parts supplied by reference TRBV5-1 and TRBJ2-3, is KAGVTQTPRYLIKTRGQQVTLSCSPISGHRSVSWYQQTPGQGLQFLFEYFSETQRNKGNFPGRFSGRQFSNSRSEMNVSTLELGDSALYLCASSLGGTGYEDTQYFGPGTRLTVL.

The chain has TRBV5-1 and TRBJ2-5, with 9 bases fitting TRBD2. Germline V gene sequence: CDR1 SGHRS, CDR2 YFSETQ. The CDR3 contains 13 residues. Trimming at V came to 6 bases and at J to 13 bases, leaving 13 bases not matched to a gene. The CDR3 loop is CASNGAGGPARYF. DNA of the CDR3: TGCGCCAGCAACGGAGCGGGGGGCCCGGCCCGGTACTTC.

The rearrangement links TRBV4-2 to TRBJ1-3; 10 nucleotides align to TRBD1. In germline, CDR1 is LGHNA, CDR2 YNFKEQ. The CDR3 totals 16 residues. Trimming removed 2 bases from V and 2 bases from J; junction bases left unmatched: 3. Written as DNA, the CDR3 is TGTGCCAGCAGCCAACGACAGGGGGCCCCTGGAAACACCATATATTTT. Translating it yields CASSQRQGAPGNTIYF.

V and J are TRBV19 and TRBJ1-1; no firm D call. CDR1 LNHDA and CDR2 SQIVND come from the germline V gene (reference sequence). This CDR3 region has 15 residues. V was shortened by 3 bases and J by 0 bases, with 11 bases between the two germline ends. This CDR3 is CASSIQVLMNTEAFF. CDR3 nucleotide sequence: TGTGCCAGTAGTATTCAGGTGCTGATGAACACTGAAGCTTTCTTT.

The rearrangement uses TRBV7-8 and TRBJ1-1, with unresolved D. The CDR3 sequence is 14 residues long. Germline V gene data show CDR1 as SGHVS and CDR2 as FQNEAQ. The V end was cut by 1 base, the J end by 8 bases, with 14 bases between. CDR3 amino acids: CASSLDGQSWEAFF. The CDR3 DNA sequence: TGTGCCAGCAGCTTAGACGGTCAATCGTGGGAAGCTTTCTTT.

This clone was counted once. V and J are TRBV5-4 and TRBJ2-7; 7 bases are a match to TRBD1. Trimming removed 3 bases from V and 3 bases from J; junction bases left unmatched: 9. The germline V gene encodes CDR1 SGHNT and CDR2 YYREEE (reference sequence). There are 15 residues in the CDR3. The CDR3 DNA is TGTGCCAGCAGCTCGCCGGACAGGTTGGGCTACGAGCAGTACTTC. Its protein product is CASSSPDRLGYEQYF.

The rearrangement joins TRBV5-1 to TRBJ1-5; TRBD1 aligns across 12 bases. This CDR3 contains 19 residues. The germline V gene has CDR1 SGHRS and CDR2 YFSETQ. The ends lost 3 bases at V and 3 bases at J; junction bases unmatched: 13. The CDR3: CASSYRDRGHTIPNQPQHF. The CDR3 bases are TGCGCCAGCAGCTACCGGGACAGGGGGCACACTATTCCCAATCAGCCCCAGCATTTT.